The source of this TCR beta chain is a study of shared clonotypes between healthy human individuals. The repertoire was sequenced with immunoSEQ multiplex PCR; TCRdb's copy has only in-frame clones and lacks some. The repertoire holds more than 2,000,000 clones, just over 90% seen once, with around 0.15% in the top ten. The V gene's germline CDR1 is SGHRS and CDR2 YFSETQ. V was clipped by 6 bases and J by 6 bases, with 18 bases between them. CDR3 length equals 15 residues. Sample: naive CD4+ T cells sorted from blood. Subset specified: CD45RA+ positively selected. The source is a man between 18 and 29 years old in good health. The chain couples TRBV5-1 to TRBJ2-2; possibly TRBD2 for D (5 bases). CDR3 DNA: TGCGCCAGCAAGAATCGATCTAGCAACGCCGGGGAGCTGTTTTTT. Protein sequence: CASKNRSSNAGELFF. Full variable domain (missing parts from reference TRBV5-1 and TRBJ2-2): KAGVTQTPRYLIKTRGQQVTLSCSPISGHRSVSWYQQTPGQGLQFLFEYFSETQRNKGNFPGRFSGRQFSNSRSEMNVSTLELGDSALYLCASKNRSSNAGELFFGEGSRLTVL.